This TCR beta chain was obtained from a study of blood T cell repertoires in COVID-19. The repertoire was sequenced with immunoSEQ multiplex PCR; TCRdb's copy has only in-frame clones and lacks some. The sample contains 60,000 to 75,000 clones, around 87% of which appear only once. Germline lookup yields CDR1 MDHEN and CDR2 SYDVKM. Unmatched junction bases numbered 12, after V lost 6 bases and J lost 3 bases. This CDR3 comprises 16 residues. The TCR comes from a man aged 70-80 years with active COVID-19. The gene calls are TRBV28 and TRBJ2-3; 7 bases map to TRBD2. Sequenced sample: peripheral blood. CDR3 nucleotides: TGTGCCAGCAGCGCCCTGACCCCCGGGAGGACAGATACGCAGTATTTT. As protein: CASSALTPGRTDTQYF. The entire variable domain, with the rest obtained from reference TRBV28 and TRBJ2-3, is as follows: DVKVTQSSRYLVKRTGEKVFLECVQDMDHENMFWYRQDPGLGLRLIYFSYDVKMKEKGDIPEGYSVSREKKERFSLILESASTNQTSMYLCASSALTPGRTDTQYFGPGTRLTVL.